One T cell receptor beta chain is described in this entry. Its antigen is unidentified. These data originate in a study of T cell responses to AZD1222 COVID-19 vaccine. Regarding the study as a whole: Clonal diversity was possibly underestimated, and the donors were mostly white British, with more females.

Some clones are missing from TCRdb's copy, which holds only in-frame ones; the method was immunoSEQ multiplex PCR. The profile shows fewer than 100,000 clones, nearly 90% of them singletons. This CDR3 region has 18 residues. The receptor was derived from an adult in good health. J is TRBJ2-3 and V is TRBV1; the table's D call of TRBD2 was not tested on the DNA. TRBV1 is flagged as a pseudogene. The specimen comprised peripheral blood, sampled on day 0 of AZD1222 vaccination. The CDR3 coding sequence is TGCACCAGCAGCCAAGAGAGGGAAGCGGGGTTATACACAGATACGCAGTATTTT. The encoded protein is CTSSQEREAGLYTDTQYF.